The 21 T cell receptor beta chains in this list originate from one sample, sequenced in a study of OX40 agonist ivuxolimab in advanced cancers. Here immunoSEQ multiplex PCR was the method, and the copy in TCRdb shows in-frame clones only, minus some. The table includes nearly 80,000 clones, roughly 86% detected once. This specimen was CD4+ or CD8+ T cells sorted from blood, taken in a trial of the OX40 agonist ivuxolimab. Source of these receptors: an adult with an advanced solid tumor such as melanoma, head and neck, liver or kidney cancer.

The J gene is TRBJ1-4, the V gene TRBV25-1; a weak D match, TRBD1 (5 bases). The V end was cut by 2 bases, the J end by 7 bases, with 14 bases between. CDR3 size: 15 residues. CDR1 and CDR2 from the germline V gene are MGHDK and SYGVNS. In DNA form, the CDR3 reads TGTGCCAGCAGTGAAGCTTTGGGGGGAGGTGAAAAACTGTTTTTT. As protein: CASSEALGGGEKLFF.

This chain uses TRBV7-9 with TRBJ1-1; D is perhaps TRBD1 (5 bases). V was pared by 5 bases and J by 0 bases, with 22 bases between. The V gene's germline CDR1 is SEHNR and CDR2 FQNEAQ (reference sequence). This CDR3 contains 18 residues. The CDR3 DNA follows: TGTGCCAGCAGCCCCTCCGTGTGGGACCACCTCATGAACACTGAAGCTTTCTTT. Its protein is CASSPSVWDHLMNTEAFF.

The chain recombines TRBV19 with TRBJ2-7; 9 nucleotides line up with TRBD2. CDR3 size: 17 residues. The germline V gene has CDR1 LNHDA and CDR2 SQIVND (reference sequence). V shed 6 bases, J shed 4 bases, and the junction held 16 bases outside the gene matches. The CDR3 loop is CASSPNNRGGRGYEQYF. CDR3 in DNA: TGTGCCAGTAGCCCCAACAACCGAGGCGGGAGGGGGTACGAGCAGTACTTC. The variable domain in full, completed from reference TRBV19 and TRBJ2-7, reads DGGITQSPKYLFRKEGQNVTLSCEQNLNHDAMYWYRQDPGQGLRLIYYSQIVNDFQKGDIAEGYSVSREKKESFPLTVTSAQKNPTAFYLCASSPNNRGGRGYEQYFGPGTRLTVT.

This chain's CDR3 is CASRYGSFQETQYF. The CDR3 DNA is TGTGCCAGCAGATATGGCAGCTTCCAAGAGACCCAGTACTTC. The chain combines TRBV2 with TRBJ2-5; D call uncertain. There are 14 residues in the CDR3. The V end lost 6 bases, the J end lost 1 base, and 12 bases lay between the germline ends. The V gene's germline CDR1 is SNHLY and CDR2 FYNNEI.

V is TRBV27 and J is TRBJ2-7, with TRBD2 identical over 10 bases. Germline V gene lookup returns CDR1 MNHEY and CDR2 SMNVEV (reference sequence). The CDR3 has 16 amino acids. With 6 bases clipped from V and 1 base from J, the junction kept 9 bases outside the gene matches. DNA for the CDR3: TGTGCCAGCAGAACCTTAAGGACTAGCGGATCCTACGAGCAGTACTTC. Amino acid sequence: CASRTLRTSGSYEQYF.

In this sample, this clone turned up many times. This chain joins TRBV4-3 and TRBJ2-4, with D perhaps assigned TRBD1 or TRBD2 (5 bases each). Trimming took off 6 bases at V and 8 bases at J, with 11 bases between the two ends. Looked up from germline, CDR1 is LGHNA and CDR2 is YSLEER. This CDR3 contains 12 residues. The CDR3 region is CASSPLGDIQYF. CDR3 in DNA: TGCGCCAGCAGTCCACTAGGGGACATTCAGTACTTC.

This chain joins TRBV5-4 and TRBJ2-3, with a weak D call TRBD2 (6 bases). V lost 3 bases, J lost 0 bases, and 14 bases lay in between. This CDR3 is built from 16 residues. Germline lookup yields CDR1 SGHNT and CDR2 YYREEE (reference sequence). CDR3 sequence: CASSSMAGRSTDTQYF. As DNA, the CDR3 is TGTGCCAGCAGCTCCATGGCGGGGAGGAGCACAGATACGCAGTATTTT.

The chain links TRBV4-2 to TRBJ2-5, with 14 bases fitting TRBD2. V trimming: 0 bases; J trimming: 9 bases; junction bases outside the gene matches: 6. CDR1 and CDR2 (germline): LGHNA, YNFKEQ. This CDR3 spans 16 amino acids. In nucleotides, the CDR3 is TGTGCCAGCAGCCAAGATGACCGGGGACTAGCGGGGGCCCAGTACTTC. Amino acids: CASSQDDRGLAGAQYF.

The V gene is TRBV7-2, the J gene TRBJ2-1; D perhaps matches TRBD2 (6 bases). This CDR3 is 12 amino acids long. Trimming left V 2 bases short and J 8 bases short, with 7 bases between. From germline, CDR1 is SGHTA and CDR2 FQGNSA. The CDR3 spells CASSLQRDEQFF. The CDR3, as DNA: TGTGCCAGCAGCTTACAGCGGGATGAGCAGTTCTTC.

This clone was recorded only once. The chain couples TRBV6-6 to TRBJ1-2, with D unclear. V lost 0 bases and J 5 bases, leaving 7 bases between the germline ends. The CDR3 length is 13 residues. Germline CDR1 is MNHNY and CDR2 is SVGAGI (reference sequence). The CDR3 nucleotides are TGTGCCAGCAGTTACTCGCCGACTTATGGCTACACCTTC. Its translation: CASSYSPTYGYTF.

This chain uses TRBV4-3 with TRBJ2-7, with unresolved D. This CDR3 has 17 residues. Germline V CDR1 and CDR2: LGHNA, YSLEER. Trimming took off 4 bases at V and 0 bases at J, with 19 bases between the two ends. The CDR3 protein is CASSPKLSAQSSYEQYF. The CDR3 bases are TGCGCCAGCAGCCCTAAGTTATCGGCCCAGAGCTCCTACGAGCAGTACTTC.

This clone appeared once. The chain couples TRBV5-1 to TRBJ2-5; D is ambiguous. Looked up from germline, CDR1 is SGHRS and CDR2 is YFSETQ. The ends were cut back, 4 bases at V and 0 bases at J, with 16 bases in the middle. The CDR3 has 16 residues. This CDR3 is CASSPLSRPYQETQYF. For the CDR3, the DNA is TGCGCCAGCAGCCCGCTCTCCCGGCCGTACCAAGAGACCCAGTACTTC.

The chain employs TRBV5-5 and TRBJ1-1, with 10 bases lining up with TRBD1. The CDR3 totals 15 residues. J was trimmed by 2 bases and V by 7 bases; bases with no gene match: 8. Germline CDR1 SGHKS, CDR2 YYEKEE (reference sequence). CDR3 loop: CASSWGTGENTEAFF. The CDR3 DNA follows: TGTGCCAGCTCTTGGGGGACAGGGGAAAACACTGAAGCTTTCTTT.

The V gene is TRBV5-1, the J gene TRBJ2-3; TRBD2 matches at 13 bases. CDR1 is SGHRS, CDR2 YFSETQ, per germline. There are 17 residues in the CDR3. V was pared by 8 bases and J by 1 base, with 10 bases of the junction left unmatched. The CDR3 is CASLQGLAGLGTDTQYF. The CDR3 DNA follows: TGCGCCAGTTTACAGGGACTAGCGGGATTGGGCACAGATACGCAGTATTTT.

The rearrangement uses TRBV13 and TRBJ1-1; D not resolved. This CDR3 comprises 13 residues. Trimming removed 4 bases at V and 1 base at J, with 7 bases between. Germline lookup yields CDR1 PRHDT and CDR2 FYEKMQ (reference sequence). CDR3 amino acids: CASSSRQNTEAFF. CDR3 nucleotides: TGTGCCAGCAGCTCACGACAGAACACTGAAGCTTTCTTT.

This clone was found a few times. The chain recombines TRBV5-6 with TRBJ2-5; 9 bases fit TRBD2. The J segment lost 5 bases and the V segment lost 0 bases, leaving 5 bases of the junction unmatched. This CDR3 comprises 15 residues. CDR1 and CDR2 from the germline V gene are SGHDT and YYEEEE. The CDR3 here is CASSLVAGGRETQYF. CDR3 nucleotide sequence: TGTGCCAGCAGCTTGGTCGCGGGGGGGCGGGAGACCCAGTACTTC.

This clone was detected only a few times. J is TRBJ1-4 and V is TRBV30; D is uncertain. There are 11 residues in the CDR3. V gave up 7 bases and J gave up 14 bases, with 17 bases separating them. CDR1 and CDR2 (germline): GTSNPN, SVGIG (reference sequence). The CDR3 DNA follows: TGTGCCTTCCGTAGGTGGGAAGGGCTGTTTTTT. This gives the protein CAFRRWEGLFF.

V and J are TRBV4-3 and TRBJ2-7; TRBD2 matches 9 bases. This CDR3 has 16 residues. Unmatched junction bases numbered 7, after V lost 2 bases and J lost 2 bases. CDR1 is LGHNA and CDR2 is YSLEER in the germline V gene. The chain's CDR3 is CASSQPTSGPPYEQYF. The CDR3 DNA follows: TGCGCCAGCAGCCAACCTACTAGCGGGCCTCCCTACGAGCAGTACTTC.

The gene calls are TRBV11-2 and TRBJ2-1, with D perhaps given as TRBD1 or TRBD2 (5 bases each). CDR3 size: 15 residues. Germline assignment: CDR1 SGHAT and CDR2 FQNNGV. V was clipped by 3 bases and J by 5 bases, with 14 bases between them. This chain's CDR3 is CASSFPGTLNNEQFF. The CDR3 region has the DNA TGTGCCAGCAGCTTCCCCGGGACCCTCAACAATGAGCAGTTCTTC. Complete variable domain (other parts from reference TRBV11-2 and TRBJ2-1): EAGVAQSPRYKIIEKRQSVAFWCNPISGHATLYWYQQILGQGPKLLIQFQNNGVVDDSQLPKDRFSAERLKGVDSTLKIQPAKLEDSAVYLCASSFPGTLNNEQFFGPGTRLTVL.

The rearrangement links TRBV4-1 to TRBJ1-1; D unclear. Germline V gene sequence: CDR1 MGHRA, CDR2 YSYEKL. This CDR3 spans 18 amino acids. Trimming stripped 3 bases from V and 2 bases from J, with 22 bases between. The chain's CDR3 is CASSQAPGVQVINTEAFF. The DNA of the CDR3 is TGCGCCAGCAGCCAGGCTCCTGGGGTTCAGGTTATTAACACTGAAGCTTTCTTT.

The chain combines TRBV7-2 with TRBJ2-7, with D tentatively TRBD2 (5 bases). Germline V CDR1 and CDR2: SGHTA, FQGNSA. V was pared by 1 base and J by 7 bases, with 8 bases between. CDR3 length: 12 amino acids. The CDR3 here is CASSLGRREQYF. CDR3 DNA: TGTGCCAGCAGCTTAGGGCGGAGGGAGCAGTACTTC.